These T cell receptor beta chains were read from a single sample in a study of OX40 agonist ivuxolimab in advanced cancers. Profiling relied on immunoSEQ multiplex PCR, and the TCRdb table lists in-frame clones only, not all of them. The sample has roughly 38,000 clones; 60% to 80% are singletons. The sample consisted of CD4+ or CD8+ T cells sorted from blood, taken in a trial of the OX40 agonist ivuxolimab. Receptors originate from an adult with an advanced solid tumor such as melanoma, head and neck, liver or kidney cancer. Each CDR3 is given with its conserved first and last residue. The order of the fields is CDR3 length, J gene, V gene, clone size, D gene, CDR3 protein, CDR3 DNA. The D gene is left open where the match is weak. The size of a clone is reported for some rows only, either as once, few or many, or as a class for expanded clones.

CDR3 length: 17
J gene: TRBJ2-2
V gene: TRBV2
clone size: -
D gene: -
CDR3 protein: CASSEALRRKNTGELFF
CDR3 DNA: TGTGCCAGCAGTGAAGCGCTTCGGAGAAAGAACACCGGGGAGCTGTTTTTT

CDR3 length: 14
J gene: TRBJ2-3
V gene: TRBV7-6
clone size: once
D gene: -
CDR3 protein: CASSLNSNTDTQYF
CDR3 DNA: TGTGCCAGCAGCTTAAACAGTAACACAGATACGCAGTATTTT

CDR3 length: 15
J gene: TRBJ1-5
V gene: TRBV27
clone size: -
D gene: -
CDR3 protein: CASSLRTDINQPQHF
CDR3 DNA: TGTGCCAGCAGTTTGAGGACAGACATCAATCAGCCCCAGCATTTT

CDR3 length: 14
J gene: TRBJ1-4
V gene: TRBV27
clone size: -
D gene: -
CDR3 protein: CASSLTEKGEKLFF
CDR3 DNA: TGTGCCAGCAGTTTAACAGAAAAGGGGGAAAAACTGTTTTTT

CDR3 length: 12
J gene: TRBJ2-1
V gene: TRBV28
clone size: medium-sized
D gene: -
CDR3 protein: CASSFTRNEQFF
CDR3 DNA: TGTGCCAGCAGTTTTACGAGGAATGAGCAGTTCTTC

CDR3 length: 14
J gene: TRBJ1-3
V gene: TRBV11-2
clone size: -
D gene: -
CDR3 protein: CASSPTDSGNTIYF
CDR3 DNA: TGTGCCAGCAGCCCGACAGACTCTGGAAACACCATATATTTT

CDR3 length: 15
J gene: TRBJ1-1
V gene: TRBV19
clone size: -
D gene: -
CDR3 protein: CASSISRRLNTEAFF
CDR3 DNA: TGTGCCAGTAGTATATCGAGACGCCTGAACACTGAAGCTTTCTTT

CDR3 length: 15
J gene: TRBJ2-5
V gene: TRBV9
clone size: -
D gene: -
CDR3 protein: CASSVSGLRQETQYF
CDR3 DNA: TGTGCCAGCAGCGTCTCGGGACTGCGACAAGAGACCCAGTACTTC

CDR3 length: 15
J gene: TRBJ2-1
V gene: TRBV27
clone size: -
D gene: -
CDR3 protein: CASSLLASAYNEQFF
CDR3 DNA: TGTGCCAGCAGTTTATTGGCTTCAGCCTACAATGAGCAGTTCTTC

CDR3 length: 13
J gene: TRBJ1-2
V gene: TRBV28
clone size: -
D gene: -
CDR3 protein: CASSLPPGYGYTF
CDR3 DNA: TGTGCCAGCAGTTTACCCCCGGGGTATGGCTACACCTTC

CDR3 length: 13
J gene: TRBJ1-5
V gene: TRBV6-1
clone size: -
D gene: -
CDR3 protein: CASRGDTYQPQHF
CDR3 DNA: TGTGCCAGCAGAGGGGACACTTATCAGCCCCAGCATTTT

CDR3 length: 14
J gene: TRBJ1-2
V gene: TRBV6-4
clone size: -
D gene: -
CDR3 protein: CASTPEAGSYGYTF
CDR3 DNA: TGTGCCAGCACCCCCGAGGCAGGGAGCTATGGCTACACCTTC

CDR3 length: 14
J gene: TRBJ1-2
V gene: TRBV2
clone size: -
D gene: -
CDR3 protein: CASSATALGYGYTF
CDR3 DNA: TGTGCCAGCAGTGCGACAGCTTTGGGCTATGGCTACACCTTC

CDR3 length: 15
J gene: TRBJ2-1
V gene: TRBV2
clone size: -
D gene: TRBD2
CDR3 protein: CASRTTSGGGKEQFF
CDR3 DNA: TGTGCCAGCAGAACGACTAGCGGGGGGGGAAAAGAGCAGTTCTTC

CDR3 length: 14
J gene: TRBJ1-4
V gene: TRBV2
clone size: -
D gene: -
CDR3 protein: CASTPQGGPMELFF
CDR3 DNA: TGTGCCAGCACCCCACAGGGAGGCCCGATGGAACTGTTTTTT

CDR3 length: 13
J gene: TRBJ1-5
V gene: TRBV18
clone size: once
D gene: -
CDR3 protein: CASSPNRDQPQHF
CDR3 DNA: TGTGCCAGCTCACCAAACAGGGATCAGCCCCAGCATTTT

CDR3 length: 15
J gene: TRBJ2-2
V gene: TRBV5-4
clone size: -
D gene: TRBD2
CDR3 protein: CASSQGLAGTGELFF
CDR3 DNA: TGTGCCAGCAGCCAGGGACTAGCGGGAACCGGGGAGCTGTTTTTT

CDR3 length: 16
J gene: TRBJ1-6
V gene: TRBV5-1
clone size: few
D gene: -
CDR3 protein: CASSLGLPPANSPLHF
CDR3 DNA: TGCGCCAGCAGCTTGGGCCTACCCCCGGCCAATTCACCCCTCCACTTT

CDR3 length: 19
J gene: TRBJ2-7
V gene: TRBV4-1
clone size: few
D gene: TRBD2
CDR3 protein: CASSQGLFGLAGGSYEQYF
CDR3 DNA: TGCGCCAGCAGCCAAGGGTTATTTGGACTAGCGGGGGGTTCCTACGAGCAGTACTTC